This T cell receptor (beta chain) appears in the sequencing data of a study of blood T cell repertoires in COVID-19. The V gene lost 9 bases and the J gene lost 0 bases, with 12 bases spanning the gap. The CDR3 sequence is 14 residues long. CDR1 is MNHEY, CDR2 SVGAGI, per germline. TCRdb's table, derived via immunoSEQ multiplex PCR, lists solely in-frame clones and lacks some. The repertoire holds approximately 460,000 clones, with 85% to 90% as singletons. The TCR sequence derives from a man younger than 35 with COVID-19, enrolled during active disease. The sequenced sample consisted of peripheral blood. The V and J genes are TRBV6-5 and TRBJ1-3, with D maybe TRBD1 (5 bases). CDR3 nucleotides: TGTGCCAGTCGGACAAGTAACTCTGGAAACACCATATATTTT. Amino acid sequence: CASRTSNSGNTIYF.